A single sample is the source of the 15 T cell receptor beta chains below, sequenced in a study of blood T cell repertoires in COVID-19. Here immunoSEQ multiplex PCR was the method, and the copy in TCRdb shows in-frame clones only, minus some. The sample lists a few hundred thousand clones, over 75% occurring once. Input material: PBMCs or T cells enriched from blood (not recorded which). These receptors all come from a young man who had recovered from COVID-19.

This clone was detected only a few times. The chain is built from TRBV3-1 (or the pseudogene TRBV3-2) and TRBJ2-7, with 8 bases matching TRBD2. Germline lookup yields CDR1 LGHDT and CDR2 YNNKEL (reference sequence). CDR3 length: 15 residues. V dropped 3 bases and J dropped 3; count of bases not matched to a gene: 7. The CDR3 bases are TGTGCCAGCAGCCAGGGAGCGGGGGCCTACTACGAGCAGTACTTC. It is translated as CASSQGAGAYYEQYF.

The chain employs TRBV7-6 and TRBJ2-7; D unclear. Germline CDR1 SGHVS, CDR2 FNYEAQ. Deletions cut 5 bases from V and 4 bases from J, with 12 bases between. The CDR3 runs to 13 residues. CDR3 in DNA: TGTGCCAGCAGCCTTATCCGCGGTTACGAGCAGTACTTC. Amino acids: CASSLIRGYEQYF.

This clone was observed a few times. This chain connects TRBV28 to TRBJ1-5; D perhaps matches TRBD1 (6 bases). The CDR3 extends over 15 amino acids. V was trimmed by 4 bases and J by 4 bases, leaving 14 bases between them. In germline, CDR1 is MDHEN, CDR2 SYDVKM. The CDR3 loop is CASSSPGVGNQPQHF. Here the CDR3 DNA reads TGTGCCAGCAGTTCCCCAGGGGTGGGTAATCAGCCCCAGCATTTT.

This clone was observed a few times. The chain employs TRBV14 and TRBJ1-1, with a tentative D call TRBD1 (5 bases). This CDR3 is 13 amino acids long. The germline gives CDR1 SGHDN, CDR2 FVKESK. V lost 4 bases, J lost 12 bases, and 18 bases lay in between. The CDR3 DNA is TGTGCCAGCAGCCCGAAAGGGACTCGCGCACCTTTCTTT. Protein sequence: CASSPKGTRAPFF. Based on the CDR3 plus reference TRBV14 and TRBJ1-1, the full variable domain is EAGVTQFPSHSVIEKGQTVTLRCDPISGHDNLYWYRRVMGKEIKFLLHFVKESKQDESGMPNNRFLAERTGGTYSTLKVQPAELEDSGVYFCASSPKGTRAPFFGQGTRLTVV.

The chain employs TRBV7-3 and TRBJ2-2; TRBD1 is a possible D gene (6 bases). CDR3 length: 15 residues. V lost 5 bases to trimming and J lost 0 bases, with 10 bases between them. Germline assignment: CDR1 SGHTA and CDR2 FQGTGA. The DNA for the CDR3 is TGTGCCAGCAGCCCTACAGGGTCGAACACCGGGGAGCTGTTTTTT. As protein: CASSPTGSNTGELFF. The full variable domain, completed using reference TRBV7-3 and TRBJ2-2, is GAGVSQTPSNKVTEKGKYVELRCDPISGHTALYWYRQSLGQGPEFLIYFQGTGAADDSGLPNDRFFAVRPEGSVSTLKIQRTERGDSAVYLCASSPTGSNTGELFFGEGSRLTVL.

The chain links TRBV30 to TRBJ1-5, with D unclear. The V gene lost 1 base and the J gene lost 0 bases, with 13 bases spanning the gap. Germline CDR1 reads GTSNPN; CDR2 reads SVGIG (reference sequence). This CDR3 contains 16 residues. Here the CDR3 reads CAWSARSGYSNQPQHF. The CDR3 coding sequence is TGTGCCTGGAGTGCGCGGTCGGGGTATAGCAATCAGCCCCAGCATTTT.

The chain recombines TRBV5-4 with TRBJ2-1; 10 nucleotides agree with TRBD2. V shed 4 bases, J shed 8 bases, and the junction held 9 bases outside the gene matches. The CDR3 extends over 15 amino acids. In germline, CDR1 is SGHNT, CDR2 YYREEE (reference sequence). CDR3: CASSPPASGSYEQFF. The CDR3 DNA reads as TGTGCCAGCAGCCCCCCGGCTAGCGGGAGTTATGAGCAGTTCTTC.

The chain recombines TRBV28 with TRBJ2-2; TRBD2 matches 9 bases. The germline CDR1 and CDR2 sequences are MDHEN and SYDVKM. There are 18 residues in the CDR3. The ends lost 5 bases at V and 7 bases at J; junction bases unmatched: 17. The CDR3 DNA reads TGTGCCAGCAGTGACAGCGGGCTAGCGGGAAGGCCGGGCGGGGAGCTGTTTTTT. Amino acids: CASSDSGLAGRPGGELFF.

The chain uses TRBV5-5 and TRBJ1-4, with no clear D. There are 14 residues in the CDR3. Trimming left V 2 bases short and J 8 bases short, with 13 bases between. Per the germline V gene, CDR1 is SGHKS and CDR2 is YYEKEE (reference sequence). In nucleotides, the CDR3 is TGTGCCAGCAGCTTCGGTCCAGTGGGCGAAAAACTGTTTTTT. The encoded protein is CASSFGPVGEKLFF.

The rearrangement uses TRBV28 and TRBJ2-3; D remains ambiguous. The V end was cut by 3 bases, the J end by 1 base, with 11 bases between. There are 15 residues in the CDR3. Germline assignment: CDR1 MDHEN and CDR2 SYDVKM. CDR3 protein: CASSFSSRGTDTQYF. The CDR3 DNA sequence: TGTGCCAGCAGTTTCTCCTCCCGAGGCACAGATACGCAGTATTTT.

The chain employs TRBV27 and TRBJ1-6, with TRBD1 matching over 8 bases. V shed 5 bases, J shed 4 bases, and the junction held 16 bases outside the gene matches. The CDR3 covers 19 residues. Germline values: CDR1 MNHEY, CDR2 SMNVEV (reference sequence). The CDR3: CASSRTTRTGPSYNSPLHF. CDR3 DNA: TGTGCCAGCAGTAGGACCACGAGGACAGGGCCATCGTATAATTCACCCCTCCACTTT.

The chain joins TRBV2 to TRBJ2-7, with a tentative D call TRBD1 (5 bases). V was pared by 6 bases and J by 3 bases, with 12 bases between. The CDR3 spans 13 residues. The germline V gene encodes CDR1 SNHLY and CDR2 FYNNEI. The CDR3 loop is CASRWTSYYEQYF. CDR3 DNA: TGTGCCAGCAGGTGGACAAGTTACTACGAGCAGTACTTC.

The chain recombines TRBV10-1 with TRBJ2-1, with 7 positions matching TRBD2. The V segment lost 2 bases and the J segment 0 bases; nucleotides outside the gene matches: 4. CDR3 length: 16 residues. Per the germline V gene, CDR1 is WNHNN and CDR2 is SYGVQD (reference sequence). The CDR3 coding sequence is TGCGCCAGCAGTGAGATTATAGCGGGCTCCTACAATGAGCAGTTCTTC. Encoded protein: CASSEIIAGSYNEQFF.

CDR3 protein: CASSTPQGGYQETQYF. CDR3 DNA sequence: TGTGCCAGCAGCACCCCCCAGGGCGGATATCAAGAGACCCAGTACTTC. The J gene is TRBJ2-5, the V gene TRBV13; D is possibly TRBD1 (5 bases). Germline assignment: CDR1 PRHDT and CDR2 FYEKMQ (reference sequence). The CDR3 is 16 amino acids. V was shortened by 5 bases and J by 2 bases, with 18 bases between the two germline ends.

This chain uses TRBV11-3 with TRBJ2-1; TRBD2 agrees at 13 bases. The ends lost 5 bases at V and 0 bases at J; junction bases unmatched: 13. This CDR3 is 20 amino acids long. The germline V gene encodes CDR1 SGHNT and CDR2 YENEEA. The CDR3 sequence is CASSPGRLAGGLSSYNEQFF. The CDR3 DNA sequence: TGTGCCAGCAGCCCCGGACGACTAGCGGGAGGCCTGAGCTCCTACAATGAGCAGTTCTTC.